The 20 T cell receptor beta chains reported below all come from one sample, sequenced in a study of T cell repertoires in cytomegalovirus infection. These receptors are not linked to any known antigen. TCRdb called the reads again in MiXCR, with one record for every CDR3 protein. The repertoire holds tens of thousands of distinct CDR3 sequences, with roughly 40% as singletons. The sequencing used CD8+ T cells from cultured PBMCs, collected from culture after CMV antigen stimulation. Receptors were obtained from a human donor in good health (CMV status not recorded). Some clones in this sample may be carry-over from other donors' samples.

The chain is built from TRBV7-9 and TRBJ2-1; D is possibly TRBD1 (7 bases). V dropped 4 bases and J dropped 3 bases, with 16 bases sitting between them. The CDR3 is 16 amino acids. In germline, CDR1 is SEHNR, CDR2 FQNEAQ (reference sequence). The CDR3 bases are TGTGCCAGCAGCTCGGAGACAGGGCGGGACTACAATGAGCAGTTCTTC. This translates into CASSSETGRDYNEQFF.

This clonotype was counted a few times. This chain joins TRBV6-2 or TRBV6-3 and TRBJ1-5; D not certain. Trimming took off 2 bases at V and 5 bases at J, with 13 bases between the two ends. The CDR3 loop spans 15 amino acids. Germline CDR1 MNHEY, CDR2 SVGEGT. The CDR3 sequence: CASSYPDGRDQPQHF. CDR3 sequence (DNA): TGTGCCAGCAGTTACCCGGACGGACGGGATCAGCCCCAGCATTTT.

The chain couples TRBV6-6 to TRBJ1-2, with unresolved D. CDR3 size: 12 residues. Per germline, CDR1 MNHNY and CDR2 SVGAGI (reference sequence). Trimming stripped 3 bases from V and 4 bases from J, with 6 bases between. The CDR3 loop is CASSYETYGYTF. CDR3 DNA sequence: TGTGCCAGCAGTTATGAGACCTATGGCTACACCTTC.

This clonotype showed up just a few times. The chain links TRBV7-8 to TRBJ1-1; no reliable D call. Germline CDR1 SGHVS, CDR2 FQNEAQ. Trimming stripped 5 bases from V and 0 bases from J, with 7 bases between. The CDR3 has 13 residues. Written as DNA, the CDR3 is TGTGCCAGCAGCCGGGCCCTGAACACTGAAGCTTTCTTT. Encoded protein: CASSRALNTEAFF.

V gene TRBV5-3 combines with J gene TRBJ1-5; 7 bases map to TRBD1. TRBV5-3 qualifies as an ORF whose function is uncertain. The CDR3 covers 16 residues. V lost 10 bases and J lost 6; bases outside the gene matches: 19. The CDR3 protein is CADQGVAQVRFQPQHF. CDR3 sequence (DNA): TGTGCCGACCAGGGGGTGGCACAGGTAAGGTTTCAGCCCCAGCATTTT.

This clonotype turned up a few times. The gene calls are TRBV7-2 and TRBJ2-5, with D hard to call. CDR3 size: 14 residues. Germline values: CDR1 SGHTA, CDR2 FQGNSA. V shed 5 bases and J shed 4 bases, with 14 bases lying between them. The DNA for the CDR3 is TGTGCCAGCAGCCCGCCCACTGGGCGAGAGACCCAGTACTTC. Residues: CASSPPTGRETQYF. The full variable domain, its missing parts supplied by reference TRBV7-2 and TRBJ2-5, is GAGVSQSPSNKVTEKGKDVELRCDPISGHTALYWYRQSLGQGLEFLIYFQGNSAPDKSGLPSDRFSAERTGGSVSTLTIQRTQQEDSAVYLCASSPPTGRETQYFGPGTRLLVL.

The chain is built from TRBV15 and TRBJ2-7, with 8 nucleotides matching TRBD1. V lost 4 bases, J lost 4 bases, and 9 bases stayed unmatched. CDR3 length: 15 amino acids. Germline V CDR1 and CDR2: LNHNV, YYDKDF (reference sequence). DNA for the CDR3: TGTGCCACCAGCACGGGGTGGACAGGGCGGTACGAGCAGTACTTC. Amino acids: CATSTGWTGRYEQYF. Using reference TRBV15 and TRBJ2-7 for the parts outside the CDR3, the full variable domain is DAMVIQNPRYQVTQFGKPVTLSCSQTLNHNVMYWYQQKSSQAPKLLFHYYDKDFNNEADTPDNFQSRRPNTSFCFLDIRSPGLGDTAMYLCATSTGWTGRYEQYFGPGTRLTVT.

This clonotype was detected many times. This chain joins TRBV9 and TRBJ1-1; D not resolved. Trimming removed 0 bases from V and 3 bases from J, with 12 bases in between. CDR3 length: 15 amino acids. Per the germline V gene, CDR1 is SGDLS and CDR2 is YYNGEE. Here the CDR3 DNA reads TGTGCCAGCAGCGTAGCCCCCGATGGGGACACTGAAGCTTTCTTT. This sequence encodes CASSVAPDGDTEAFF.

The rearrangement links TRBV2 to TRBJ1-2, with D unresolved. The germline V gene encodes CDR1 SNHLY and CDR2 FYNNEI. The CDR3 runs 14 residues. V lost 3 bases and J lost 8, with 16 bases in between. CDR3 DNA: TGTGCCAGCAGTGATGGGTACCTAACTACCGGCTACACCTTC. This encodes CASSDGYLTTGYTF.

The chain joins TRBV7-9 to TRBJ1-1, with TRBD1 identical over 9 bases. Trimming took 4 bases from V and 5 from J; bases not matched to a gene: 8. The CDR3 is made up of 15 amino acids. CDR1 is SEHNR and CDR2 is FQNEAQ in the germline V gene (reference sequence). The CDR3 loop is CASSSGTGQRTEAFF. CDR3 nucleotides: TGTGCCAGCAGCTCCGGGACAGGGCAGCGGACTGAAGCTTTCTTT.

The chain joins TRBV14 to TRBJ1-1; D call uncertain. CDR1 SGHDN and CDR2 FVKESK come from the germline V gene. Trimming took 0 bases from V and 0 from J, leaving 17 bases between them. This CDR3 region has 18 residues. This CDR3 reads CASSQDGFYSNLNTEAFF. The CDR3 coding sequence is TGTGCCAGCAGCCAAGATGGATTTTACAGTAACTTGAACACTGAAGCTTTCTTT.

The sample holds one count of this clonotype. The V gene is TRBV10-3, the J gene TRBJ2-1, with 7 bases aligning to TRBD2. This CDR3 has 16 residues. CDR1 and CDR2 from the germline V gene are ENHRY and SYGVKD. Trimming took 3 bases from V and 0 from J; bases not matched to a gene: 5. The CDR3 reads CAISDLSGPSYNEQFF. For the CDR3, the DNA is TGTGCCATCAGTGACCTTAGCGGGCCCTCCTACAATGAGCAGTTCTTC.

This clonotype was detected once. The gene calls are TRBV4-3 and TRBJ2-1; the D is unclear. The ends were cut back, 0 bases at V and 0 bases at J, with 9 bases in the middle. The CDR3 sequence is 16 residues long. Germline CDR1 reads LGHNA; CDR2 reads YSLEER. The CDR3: CASSQDLAASYNEQFF. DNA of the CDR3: TGCGCCAGCAGCCAAGACCTCGCGGCCTCCTACAATGAGCAGTTCTTC.

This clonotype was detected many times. The CDR3 coding sequence is TGTGCCAGCAGTAACCCGACCGGACGGTACCAAGAGACCCAGTACTTC. This encodes CASSNPTGRYQETQYF. This chain uses TRBV28 with TRBJ2-5; D not resolved. The CDR3 has 16 amino acids. Deletions cut 5 bases from V and 0 bases from J, with 16 bases between. Germline V gives CDR1 MDHEN, CDR2 SYDVKM.

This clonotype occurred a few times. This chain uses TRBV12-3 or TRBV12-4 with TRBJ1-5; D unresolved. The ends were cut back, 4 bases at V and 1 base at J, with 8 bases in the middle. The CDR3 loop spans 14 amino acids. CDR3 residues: CASSSSRSNQPQHF. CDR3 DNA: TGTGCCAGCAGTTCTAGTAGGAGCAATCAGCCCCAGCATTTT.

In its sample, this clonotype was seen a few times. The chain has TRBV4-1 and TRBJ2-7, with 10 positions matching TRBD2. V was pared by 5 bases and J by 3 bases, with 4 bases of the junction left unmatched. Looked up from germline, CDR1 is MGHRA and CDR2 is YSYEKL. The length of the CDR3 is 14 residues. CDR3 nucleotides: TGCGCCAGCAGCTCCGGACTAGCGGACTACGAGCAGTACTTC. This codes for CASSSGLADYEQYF.

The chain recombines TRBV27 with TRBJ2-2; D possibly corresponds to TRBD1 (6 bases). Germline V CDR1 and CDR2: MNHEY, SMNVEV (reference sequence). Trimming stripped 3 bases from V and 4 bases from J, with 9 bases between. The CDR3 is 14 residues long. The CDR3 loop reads CASSFGDTTGELFF. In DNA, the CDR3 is TGTGCCAGCAGTTTTGGGGACACCACCGGGGAGCTGTTTTTT.

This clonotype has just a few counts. The chain's CDR3 is CASSLEASGELYNEQFF. The CDR3 DNA follows: TGTGCCAGCAGCTTAGAAGCTAGCGGAGAACTATACAATGAGCAGTTCTTC. The chain combines TRBV7-8 with TRBJ2-1; TRBD2 aligns across 7 bases. V dropped 1 base and J dropped 4; count of bases not matched to a gene: 10. CDR3 length: 17 residues. The V gene's germline CDR1 is SGHVS and CDR2 FQNEAQ.

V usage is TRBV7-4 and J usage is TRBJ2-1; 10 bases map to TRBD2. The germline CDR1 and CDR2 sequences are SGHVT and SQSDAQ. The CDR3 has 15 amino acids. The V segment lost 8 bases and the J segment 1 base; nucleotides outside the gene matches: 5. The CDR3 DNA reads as TGTGCCAGCGACCTAGCGGGAGTTTCCTACAATGAGCAGTTCTTC. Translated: CASDLAGVSYNEQFF.

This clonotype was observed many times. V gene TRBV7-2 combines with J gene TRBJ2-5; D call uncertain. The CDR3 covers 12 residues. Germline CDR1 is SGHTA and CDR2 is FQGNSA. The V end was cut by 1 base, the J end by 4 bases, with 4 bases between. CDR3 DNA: TGTGCCAGCAGCTTAGGGCGAGAGACCCAGTACTTC. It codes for CASSLGRETQYF.